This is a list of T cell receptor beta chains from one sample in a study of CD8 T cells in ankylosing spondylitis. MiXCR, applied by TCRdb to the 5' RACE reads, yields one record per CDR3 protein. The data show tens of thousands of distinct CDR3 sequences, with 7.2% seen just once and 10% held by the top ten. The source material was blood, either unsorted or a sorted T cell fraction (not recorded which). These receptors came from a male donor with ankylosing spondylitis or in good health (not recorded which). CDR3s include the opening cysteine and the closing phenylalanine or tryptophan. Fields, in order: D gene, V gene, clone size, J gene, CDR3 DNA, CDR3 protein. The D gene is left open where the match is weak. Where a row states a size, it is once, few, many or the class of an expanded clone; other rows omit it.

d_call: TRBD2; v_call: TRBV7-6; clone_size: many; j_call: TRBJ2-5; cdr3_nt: TGTGCCAGCAGCCCTAGTAGCGGGAGGCCCCAAGAGACCCAGTACTTC; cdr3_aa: CASSPSSGRPQETQYF
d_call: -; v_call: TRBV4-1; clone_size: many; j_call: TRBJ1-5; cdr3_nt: TGCGCCAGCAGCCCTATTGATAGCAATCAGCCCCAGCATTTT; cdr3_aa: CASSPIDSNQPQHF
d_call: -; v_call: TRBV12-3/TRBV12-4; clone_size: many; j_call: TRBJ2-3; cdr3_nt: TGTGCCAGCAGCTCCAATAACGCCGATACGCAGTATTTT; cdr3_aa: CASSSNNADTQYF
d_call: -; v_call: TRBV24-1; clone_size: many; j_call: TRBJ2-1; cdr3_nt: TGTGCCACCAGTGACCCGGGACCACCCCAGTTGTTCTTC; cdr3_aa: CATSDPGPPQLFF
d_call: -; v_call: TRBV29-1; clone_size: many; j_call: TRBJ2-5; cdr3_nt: TGCAGCATTCGACAGTACGGCATCCAAGAGACCCAGTACTTC; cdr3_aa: CSIRQYGIQETQYF
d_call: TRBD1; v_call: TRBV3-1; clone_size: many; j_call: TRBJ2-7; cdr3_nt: TGTGCCAGCAGCCCGGGACAGTATTACGAGCAGTACTTC; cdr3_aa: CASSPGQYYEQYF
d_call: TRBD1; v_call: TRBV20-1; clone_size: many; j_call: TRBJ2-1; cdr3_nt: TGCAGTGCTTTAAAGGGACAGGGGGCGGGATGGGGGCAGTTCTTC; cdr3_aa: CSALKGQGAGWGQFF
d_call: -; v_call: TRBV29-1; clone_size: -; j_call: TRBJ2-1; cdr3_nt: TGCAGCGTTGAGTTGGGGAACAATGAGCAGTTCTTC; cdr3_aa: CSVELGNNEQFF
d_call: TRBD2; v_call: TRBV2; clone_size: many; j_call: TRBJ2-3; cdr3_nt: TGTGCCAGCAGACCCTTGACTAGCGTGAGCACAGATACGCAGTATTTT; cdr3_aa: CASRPLTSVSTDTQYF
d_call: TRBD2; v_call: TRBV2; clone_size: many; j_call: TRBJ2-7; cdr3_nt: TGTGCCAGCAGTGAGCGAACTAGCGGGACGGGCGACGAGCAGTACTTC; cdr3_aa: CASSERTSGTGDEQYF
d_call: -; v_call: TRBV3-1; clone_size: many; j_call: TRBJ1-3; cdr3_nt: TGTGCCAGCAGGCAGGCCGGGACTCAAGGGTTACATCGCTCTGGAAACACCATATATTTT; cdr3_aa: CASRQAGTQGLHRSGNTIYF
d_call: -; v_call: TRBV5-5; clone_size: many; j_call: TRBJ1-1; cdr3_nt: TGTGCCAGCAGACTGGATCGGAGCCGGGCTTTCTTT; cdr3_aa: CASRLDRSRAFF
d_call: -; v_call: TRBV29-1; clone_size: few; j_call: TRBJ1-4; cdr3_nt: TGCAGCGTTGATGGGGGGGGGGATGAAAAACTGTTTTTT; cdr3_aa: CSVDGGGDEKLFF